Following are 5 T cell receptor beta chains from one sample sequenced in a study of CD8 T cells in Susac syndrome. Reverse transcription of roughly 0.45 to 1 ug RNA was carried out with random hexamers. TCRdb itself ran the immunoSEQ multiplex PCR reads through MiXCR, one entry per CDR3 protein. The sample lists about 150,000 distinct CDR3 sequences, under 97% occurring once. Sequenced sample: CD4+ T cells from PBMCs. The receptors come from a human donor with Susac syndrome.

The chain has TRBV20-1 and TRBJ2-2, with D unresolved. Germline CDR1 reads DFQATT; CDR2 reads SNEGSKA (reference sequence). The V and J ends lost 0 bases and 7 bases respectively, with 6 bases between them. The CDR3 covers 12 residues. This chain's CDR3 is CSARDVVGELFF. CDR3 DNA: TGCAGTGCTAGAGATGTGGTCGGGGAGCTGTTTTTT.

The rearrangement joins TRBV4-1 to TRBJ2-1, with D perhaps matching TRBD1 (5 bases). Trimming took off 4 bases at V and 0 bases at J, with 13 bases between the two ends. Per germline, CDR1 MGHRA and CDR2 YSYEKL. CDR3 size: 16 residues. The CDR3 bases are TGCGCCAGCAGCCGGAAACAGGATTACTCCTACAATGAGCAGTTCTTC. Its protein is CASSRKQDYSYNEQFF.

The J gene is TRBJ1-2, the V gene TRBV13, with TRBD1 as a possible D gene (5 bases). CDR3 size: 15 residues. V gave up 5 bases and J gave up 4 bases, with 17 bases separating them. CDR1 PRHDT and CDR2 FYEKMQ come from the germline V gene (reference sequence). CDR3 sequence reads: CASSLHQDRLYGYTF. The DNA of the CDR3 is TGTGCCAGCAGCCTACACCAAGACAGACTCTATGGCTACACCTTC.

The chain carries TRBV9 and TRBJ2-7, with a tentative D call TRBD2 (5 bases). The germline V gene has CDR1 SGDLS and CDR2 YYNGEE. The CDR3 extends over 14 amino acids. The V and J ends lost 0 bases and 1 base respectively, with 8 bases between them. CDR3 sequence reads: CASSVEPGSYEQYF. For the CDR3, the DNA is TGTGCCAGCAGCGTAGAGCCGGGATCCTACGAGCAGTACTTC. Using reference TRBV9 and TRBJ2-7 for the parts outside the CDR3, the full variable domain is DSGVTQTPKHLITATGQRVTLRCSPRSGDLSVYWYQQSLDQGLQFLIQYYNGEERAKGNILERFSAQQFPDLHSELNLSSLELGDSALYFCASSVEPGSYEQYFGPGTRLTVT.

The CDR3 nucleotides read TGTGCCAGCAGCTTAGAAATGGGAGAGTGGAATGAGCAGTTCTTC. Amino acids: CASSLEMGEWNEQFF. The J gene is TRBJ2-1, the V gene TRBV7-2, with D maybe TRBD2 (5 bases). Trimming took 1 base from V and 7 from J, leaving 14 bases between them. Germline CDR1 SGHTA, CDR2 FQGNSA. CDR3 length equals 15 residues.